This entry is about one TCR beta chain. The sample originates from a study of blood T cell repertoires in COVID-19. Clones were sequenced by immunoSEQ multiplex PCR, and TCRdb holds only the in-frame ones, with some missing. This sample has roughly 200,000 clones; 85% to 90% occur once, and the top ten carry about 26%. The TCR originated in a woman aged 40 to 50 in a cohort exposed to, infected with or recovered from COVID-19 (not recorded which). The sequenced sample consisted of PBMCs or T cells enriched from blood (not recorded which).

CDR3 nucleotides: TGTGCCACCAGCTCAGAGATATCGGGGAACTTAGCTAATGAAAAACTGTTTTTT. Translation: CATSSEISGNLANEKLFF. The chain joins TRBV15 to TRBJ1-4, with D unclear. The CDR3 has 18 residues. The germline V gene encodes CDR1 LNHNV and CDR2 YYDKDF (reference sequence). The V end lost 5 bases, the J end lost 3 bases, and 22 bases lay between the germline ends.